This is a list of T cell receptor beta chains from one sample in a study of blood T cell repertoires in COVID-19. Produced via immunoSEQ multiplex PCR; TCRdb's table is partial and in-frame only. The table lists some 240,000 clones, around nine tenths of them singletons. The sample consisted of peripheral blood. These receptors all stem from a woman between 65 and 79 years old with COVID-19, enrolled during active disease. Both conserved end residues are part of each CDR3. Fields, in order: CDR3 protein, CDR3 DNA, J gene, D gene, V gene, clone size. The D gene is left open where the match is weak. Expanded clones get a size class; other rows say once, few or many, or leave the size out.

CDR3aa: CAWSLELHTGELFF; CDR3nt: TGTGCCTGGAGTCTGGAGTTACACACCGGGGAGCTGTTTTTT; j_gene: TRBJ2-2; d_gene: -; v_gene: TRBV30; abundance: -
CDR3aa: CASSYGQGQGEKLFF; CDR3nt: TGTGCCAGCAGTTACGGACAGGGCCAAGGTGAAAAACTGTTTTTT; j_gene: TRBJ1-4; d_gene: TRBD1; v_gene: TRBV6-5; abundance: -
CDR3aa: CATLAVIIGGEAFF; CDR3nt: TGTGCCACACTAGCCGTCATAATTGGTGGTGAAGCTTTCTTT; j_gene: TRBJ1-1; d_gene: -; v_gene: TRBV7-9; abundance: -
CDR3aa: CASSQEGGNEQYF; CDR3nt: TGTGCCAGCAGCCAAGAGGGGGGGAACGAGCAGTACTTC; j_gene: TRBJ2-7; d_gene: -; v_gene: TRBV13; abundance: -
CDR3aa: CASSYEAAWAEAFF; CDR3nt: TGTGCCAGCAGTTACGAGGCGGCCTGGGCTGAAGCTTTCTTT; j_gene: TRBJ1-1; d_gene: -; v_gene: TRBV6-5; abundance: few
CDR3aa: CASRDRGDGYTF; CDR3nt: TGTGCCAGCAGGGACAGGGGCGACGGCTACACCTTC; j_gene: TRBJ1-2; d_gene: TRBD1; v_gene: TRBV6-5; abundance: -
CDR3aa: CASSFGTGGPLGYGYTF; CDR3nt: TGTGCCAGCAGTTTCGGGACAGGGGGGCCTTTGGGCTATGGCTACACCTTC; j_gene: TRBJ1-2; d_gene: TRBD1; v_gene: TRBV28; abundance: -
CDR3aa: CASSSRTGRLSSYEQYF; CDR3nt: TGTGCCAGCAGTTCACGGACAGGCCGACTTAGCTCCTACGAGCAGTACTTC; j_gene: TRBJ2-7; d_gene: TRBD1; v_gene: TRBV28; abundance: -
CDR3aa: CASSSRQNNQPQHF; CDR3nt: TGTGCCAGCAGTTCTAGACAGAACAATCAGCCCCAGCATTTT; j_gene: TRBJ1-5; d_gene: -; v_gene: TRBV6-1; abundance: -
CDR3aa: CASSDRGDYGYTF; CDR3nt: TGTGCCAGCAGCGACAGGGGAGACTATGGCTACACCTTC; j_gene: TRBJ1-2; d_gene: TRBD1; v_gene: TRBV6-5; abundance: -
CDR3aa: CASSPRPSGREETQYF; CDR3nt: TGTGCCAGCTCACCACGCCCTAGCGGGAGGGAAGAGACCCAGTACTTC; j_gene: TRBJ2-5; d_gene: TRBD2; v_gene: TRBV18; abundance: -
CDR3aa: CASSQSVYGYTF; CDR3nt: TGTGCCAGCAGCCAATCCGTCTATGGCTACACCTTC; j_gene: TRBJ1-2; d_gene: -; v_gene: TRBV3-1/TRBV3-2; abundance: -
CDR3aa: CASSLFQTTSGATGNHEQYF; CDR3nt: TGTGCCAGCAGCCTATTCCAGACGACCAGCGGGGCAACAGGGAACCACGAGCAGTACTTC; j_gene: TRBJ2-7; d_gene: -; v_gene: TRBV4-2; abundance: -
CDR3aa: CASGGTGYPGELFF; CDR3nt: TGTGCCAGCGGCGGGACAGGGTACCCCGGGGAGCTGTTTTTT; j_gene: TRBJ2-2; d_gene: TRBD1; v_gene: TRBV6-5; abundance: -
CDR3aa: CASSLAGTSGTGELFF; CDR3nt: TGTGCCAGCAGCTTAGCCGGGACTAGCGGGACCGGGGAGCTGTTTTTT; j_gene: TRBJ2-2; d_gene: TRBD2; v_gene: TRBV13; abundance: -
CDR3aa: CASRRTGGNTIYF; CDR3nt: TGTGCCAGCAGACGGACAGGGGGAAACACCATATATTTT; j_gene: TRBJ1-3; d_gene: TRBD1; v_gene: TRBV6-5; abundance: -
CDR3aa: CASSPTGVRGYTF; CDR3nt: TGTGCCAGCTCACCGACAGGGGTCCGTGGCTACACCTTC; j_gene: TRBJ1-2; d_gene: TRBD1; v_gene: TRBV18; abundance: few
CDR3aa: CASSLEGVGNTIYF; CDR3nt: TGTGCCAGCAGCTTAGAGGGCGTGGGAAACACCATATATTTT; j_gene: TRBJ1-3; d_gene: -; v_gene: TRBV11-3; abundance: -
CDR3aa: CASSPPGTGVFAFF; CDR3nt: TGTGCCAGCAGCCCCCCCGGGACAGGGGTGTTCGCTTTCTTT; j_gene: TRBJ1-1; d_gene: TRBD1; v_gene: TRBV9; abundance: -
CDR3aa: CASSTTGQGRTDTQYF; CDR3nt: TGTGCCAGCAGCACAACAGGACAGGGCCGCACAGATACGCAGTATTTT; j_gene: TRBJ2-3; d_gene: TRBD1; v_gene: TRBV6-6; abundance: -
CDR3aa: CASSSGANTGELFF; CDR3nt: TGTGCCAGTTCTAGCGGCGCGAACACCGGGGAGCTGTTTTTT; j_gene: TRBJ2-2; d_gene: TRBD2; v_gene: TRBV10-3; abundance: -
CDR3aa: CASSPDSSYNSPLHF; CDR3nt: TGTGCCAGCAGCCCCGACAGCTCCTATAATTCACCCCTCCACTTT; j_gene: TRBJ1-6; d_gene: -; v_gene: TRBV7-2; abundance: -
CDR3aa: CASSLRAVSDSNNSPLHF; CDR3nt: TGTGCCAGCAGCTTACGTGCCGTGTCGGACAGCAATAATTCACCCCTCCACTTT; j_gene: TRBJ1-6; d_gene: -; v_gene: TRBV7-6; abundance: -
CDR3aa: CASSQDRATNEKLFF; CDR3nt: TGTGCCAGCAGCCAAGACAGGGCTACAAATGAAAAACTGTTTTTT; j_gene: TRBJ1-4; d_gene: -; v_gene: TRBV4-2; abundance: -
CDR3aa: CASSLGRGPNSPLHF; CDR3nt: TGTGCCAGCAGCTTGGGGCGGGGACCTAATTCACCCCTCCACTTT; j_gene: TRBJ1-6; d_gene: -; v_gene: TRBV5-4; abundance: -
CDR3aa: CASSLPGTGAYEQYF; CDR3nt: TGCGCCAGCAGCCTACCCGGGACAGGCGCCTACGAGCAGTACTTC; j_gene: TRBJ2-7; d_gene: TRBD1; v_gene: TRBV5-1; abundance: once
CDR3aa: CASSRVGELFF; CDR3nt: TGCGCCAGCAGCCGGGTCGGGGAGCTGTTTTTT; j_gene: TRBJ2-2; d_gene: -; v_gene: TRBV5-1; abundance: -